Following are 18 T cell receptor beta chains from one sample sequenced in a study of response to subunit inactivated influenza vaccine. TCRdb redid the calling of the RT-PCR reads with MiXCR, one entry per CDR3 protein. Of about 240,000 distinct CDR3 sequences detected, 12% appear once; the ten largest clones hold 7.8%. This specimen was non-naive T cells sorted from PBMCs, taken 14 to 15 days before vaccination. The receptors come from a man in his fifties who received an inactivated influenza vaccine.

In its sample, this clonotype was seen a few times. The J gene is TRBJ2-6, the V gene TRBV7-2; TRBD1 is a possible D gene (8 bases). Germline V gives CDR1 SGHTA, CDR2 FQGNSA. V was clipped by 4 bases and J by 2 bases, with 12 bases between them. The CDR3 spans 16 residues. Here the CDR3 DNA reads TGTGCCAGCAGCTACAGGGGGGGGACTGGGGCCAACGTCCTGACTTTC. Its translation is CASSYRGGTGANVLTF. Filled out from reference TRBV7-2 and TRBJ2-6, the complete variable domain reads GAGVSQSPSNKVTEKGKDVELRCDPISGHTALYWYRQSLGQGLEFLIYFQGNSAPDKSGLPSDRFSAERTGGSVSTLTIQRTQQEDSAVYLCASSYRGGTGANVLTFGAGSRLTVL.

The CDR3 bases are TGTGCCAGCAGCTGGGGCGGGAGAGGAACAGATACGCAGTATTTT. It yields the protein CASSWGGRGTDTQYF. The chain carries TRBV5-6 and TRBJ2-3, with 7 bases fitting TRBD2. This CDR3 comprises 15 residues. Per the germline V gene, CDR1 is SGHDT and CDR2 is YYEEEE. V lost 3 bases and J lost 3; bases outside the gene matches: 7.

The rearrangement joins TRBV20-1 to TRBJ2-4; no firm D call. The CDR3 sequence is 15 residues long. Germline CDR1 reads DFQATT; CDR2 reads SNEGSKA (reference sequence). V lost 0 bases, J lost 0 bases, and 9 bases lay in between. The CDR3, as DNA: TGCAGTGCTAGAGATGCTCCAGAAGCCAAAAACATTCAGTACTTC. It is translated as CSARDAPEAKNIQYF.

This chain joins TRBV20-1 and TRBJ2-5; TRBD2 matches at 12 bases. Germline assignment: CDR1 DFQATT and CDR2 SNEGSKA (reference sequence). The length of the CDR3 is 16 residues. V trimming: 2 bases; J trimming: 4 bases; junction bases outside the gene matches: 8. The CDR3 region has the DNA TGCAGTGCTAGACCTAGCGGGAGGGCCCTCGTAGAGACCCAGTACTTC. Translating gives CSARPSGRALVETQYF.

Note on this clonotype: An end of the junction differs from the germline gene, which may be a read error. This rearrangement joins TRBV27 to TRBJ1-2, with a weak D call TRBD1 (6 bases). This CDR3 is 14 amino acids long. Germline CDR1 is MNHEY and CDR2 is SMNVEV (reference sequence). CDR3 nucleotides: TGTGCCAGCAGACAACTTTGGGGGGCAGGGATGGCCTCCTTC. This gives the protein CASRQLWGAGMASF.

This clonotype was recorded a few times. This chain links TRBV20-1 with TRBJ2-7, with 10 bases aligning to TRBD1. After removal of 5 bases from V and 0 bases from J, the junction contained 4 bases not matched to a gene. CDR3 length: 14 amino acids. CDR1 is DFQATT and CDR2 is SNEGSKA in the germline V gene (reference sequence). CDR3: CSAVRDRGSYEQYF. CDR3 nucleotides: TGCAGTGCTGTCCGGGACAGGGGCTCCTACGAGCAGTACTTC.

V and J are TRBV12-3 or TRBV12-4 and TRBJ2-7; the D call may be TRBD1 or TRBD2 (5 bases each). The CDR3 has 15 amino acids. The germline V and J ends were trimmed by 3 bases and 2 bases, with 14 bases remaining between them. The chain's CDR3 is CASSLDQGRTYEQYF. In DNA form, the CDR3 reads TGTGCCAGCAGTTTGGATCAGGGACGGACCTACGAGCAGTACTTC.

This clonotype occurred many times. The genes are TRBV12-3 or TRBV12-4 and TRBJ2-5; 10 bases agree with TRBD2. The length of the CDR3 is 16 residues. The trim removed 5 bases at V and 2 bases at J, leaving 8 bases unmatched. The CDR3 protein is CASSHLAGGLQETQYF. DNA for the CDR3: TGTGCCAGCAGTCACTTAGCGGGGGGCCTGCAAGAGACCCAGTACTTC.

The gene calls are TRBV11-2 and TRBJ2-5; D remains unclear. The CDR3 consists of 13 residues. Germline V gene data show CDR1 as SGHAT and CDR2 as FQNNGV. V lost 5 bases, J lost 5 bases, and 12 bases lay in between. The CDR3 reads CASSPSTGETQYF. CDR3 DNA: TGTGCCAGCAGCCCAAGTACCGGGGAGACCCAGTACTTC. The full variable domain, with the rest looked up from reference TRBV11-2 and TRBJ2-5, is EAGVAQSPRYKIIEKRQSVAFWCNPISGHATLYWYQQILGQGPKLLIQFQNNGVVDDSQLPKDRFSAERLKGVDSTLKIQPAKLEDSAVYLCASSPSTGETQYFGPGTRLLVL.

There are many counts of this clonotype. V gene TRBV4-2 combines with J gene TRBJ2-2; 11 bases fit TRBD2. Per the germline V gene, CDR1 is LGHNA and CDR2 is YNFKEQ. V lost 10 bases and J lost 6; bases outside the gene matches: 7. This CDR3 has 14 amino acids. The CDR3 loop is CATLAGGAAGELFF. CDR3 bases: TGTGCCACGTTAGCGGGGGGGGCCGCCGGGGAGCTGTTTTTT.

This clonotype was observed a handful of times. The V call is TRBV4-2, the J call TRBJ2-2; TRBD2 is a possible D gene (6 bases). The germline V gene has CDR1 LGHNA and CDR2 YNFKEQ. The CDR3 has 15 residues. V dropped 4 bases and J dropped 4 bases, with 13 bases sitting between them. The CDR3 protein is CASSLGDGGTGELFF. For the CDR3, the DNA is TGTGCCAGCAGCCTGGGAGACGGGGGCACCGGGGAGCTGTTTTTT.

This clonotype occurred a few times. This chain joins TRBV4-3 and TRBJ2-3, with D unclear. CDR3 size: 16 residues. The germline gives CDR1 LGHNA, CDR2 YSLEER. V lost 4 bases and J 3 bases, leaving 17 bases between the germline ends. The CDR3 region is CASSLTSEAVTDTQYF. As DNA, the CDR3 is TGCGCCAGCAGCCTCACCAGCGAGGCGGTGACAGATACGCAGTATTTT.

This clonotype has only a few counts. V usage is TRBV30 and J usage is TRBJ2-7; TRBD1 matches 7 bases. The CDR3 consists of 15 residues. Per germline, CDR1 GTSNPN and CDR2 SVGIG (reference sequence). V lost 3 bases to trimming and J lost 3 bases; unmatched junction nucleotides: 11. CDR3 protein: CAWSAGQGVVYEQYF. CDR3 in DNA: TGTGCCTGGAGCGCCGGGCAGGGGGTAGTCTACGAGCAGTACTTC.

This clonotype was counted only a few times. The chain employs TRBV7-9 and TRBJ1-5; D is perhaps TRBD1 (6 bases). From germline, CDR1 is SEHNR and CDR2 FQNEAQ (reference sequence). The length of the CDR3 is 15 residues. V lost 5 bases to trimming and J lost 0 bases, with 11 bases between them. The CDR3: CASSISDSSNQPQHF. CDR3 DNA sequence: TGTGCCAGCAGCATTTCGGACAGTAGCAATCAGCCCCAGCATTTT.

In its sample, this clonotype was seen many times. This sequence joins TRBV6-2 or TRBV6-3 and TRBJ2-1, with D tentatively TRBD2 (5 bases). The V and J ends lost 0 bases and 3 bases respectively, with 9 bases between them. CDR3 length equals 15 residues. The germline CDR1 and CDR2 sequences are MNHEY and SVGEGT. CDR3 in DNA: TGTGCCAGCAGTTACTCGGACTGGGACTACAATGAGCAGTTCTTC. As protein: CASSYSDWDYNEQFF.

This clonotype was recorded a few times. The genes are TRBV4-2 and TRBJ2-1, with D tentatively TRBD1 or TRBD2 (5 bases each). The V end was cut by 4 bases, the J end by 2 bases, with 12 bases between. Germline assignment: CDR1 LGHNA and CDR2 YNFKEQ. This CDR3 spans 15 amino acids. The CDR3 loop is CASSRAWDAYNEQFF. The DNA for the CDR3 is TGTGCCAGCAGCCGGGCTTGGGACGCCTACAATGAGCAGTTCTTC.

This clonotype was counted ten times or more. Written as DNA, the CDR3 is TGTGCCAGCAGCCCCCGGGTTAGCGGGGGCACAGATACGCAGTATTTT. Translating gives CASSPRVSGGTDTQYF. This chain links TRBV5-5 with TRBJ2-3; TRBD2 aligns across 8 bases. After removal of 4 bases from V and 1 base from J, the junction contained 8 bases not matched to a gene. CDR1 is SGHKS, CDR2 YYEKEE, per germline (reference sequence). This CDR3 comprises 16 residues.

This clonotype has just a few counts. The J gene is TRBJ2-2, the V gene TRBV5-6; D ambiguous. The CDR3 runs to 14 residues. In germline, CDR1 is SGHDT, CDR2 YYEEEE. Between the trimmed V and J ends, which lost 2 bases and 1 base, there was a span of 6 bases. The CDR3 DNA is TGTGCCAGCAGCTTATCCGGGAACACCGGGGAGCTGTTTTTT. This codes for CASSLSGNTGELFF.